The sequence of this T cell receptor (beta chain) was determined in a study of blood T cell repertoires in COVID-19. In the study overall: Spain, Italy and the United States supplied samples that represented acute and convalescent COVID-19. In each case, the material was cDNA or gDNA derived from T cells, B-cell-depleted T cells, or PBMCs.

The CDR3 sequence is 16 residues long. The V gene's germline CDR1 is MGHRA and CDR2 YSYEKL. V dropped 1 base and J dropped 5; count of bases not matched to a gene: 6. In the authors' workflow: Amplified reference gene primers provided the basis for estimating nucleated cell counts. Clones were read by immunoSEQ multiplex PCR, and TCRdb kept only the in-frame ones, dropping some. The DNA gave D and trimming, while V, J and clone size come from that table. The repertoire holds 150,000 to 200,000 clones, around 85% seen once, with around 5% in the top ten. V and J are TRBV4-1 and TRBJ1-2; 11 bases align to TRBD1. The sample was peripheral blood. The sequence came from a human donor in a cohort sampled during active COVID-19. The CDR3 sequence: CASSQAGQGARYGYTF. DNA of the CDR3: TGCGCCAGCAGCCAAGCCGGACAGGGGGCGCGGTATGGCTACACCTTC.